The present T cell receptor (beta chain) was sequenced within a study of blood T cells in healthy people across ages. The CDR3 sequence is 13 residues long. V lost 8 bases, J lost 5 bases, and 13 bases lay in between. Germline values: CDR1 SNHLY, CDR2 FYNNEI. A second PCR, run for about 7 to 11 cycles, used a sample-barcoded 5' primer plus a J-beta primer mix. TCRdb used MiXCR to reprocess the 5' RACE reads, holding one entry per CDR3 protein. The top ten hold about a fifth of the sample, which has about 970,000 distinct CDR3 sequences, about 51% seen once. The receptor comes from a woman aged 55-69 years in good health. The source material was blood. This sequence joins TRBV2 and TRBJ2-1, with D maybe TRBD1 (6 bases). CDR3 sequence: CASVRDTHNEQFF. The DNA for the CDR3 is TGTGCCAGCGTCCGGGACACACACAATGAGCAGTTCTTC.